The rows below give T cell receptor beta chains drawn from one sample of a study of T cells in Graves' hyperthyroidism and ophthalmopathy. In TCRdb, the multiplex PCR reads were re-called with MiXCR into one record per CDR3 protein. Of more than 300,000 distinct CDR3 sequences in the sample, approximately 17% were seen once. The sample consisted of blood. Source of these receptors: a man between 18 and 29 years old with Graves' ophthalmopathy. Each CDR3 is given with its conserved first and last residue. D genes are given only for firm matches. Rows may omit the clone size; those that give it use once, few, many or a size class.

>-|TRBJ1-2|TRBV6-1|many
TGTGCCAGCAGTGAAAGGGACGAGATCTATGGCTACACCTTC
CASSERDEIYGYTF
>-|TRBJ1-1|TRBV12-3/TRBV12-4|few
TGTGCCAGCAGCTTAGGGGTTCTGAACACTGAAGCTTTCTTT
CASSLGVLNTEAFF
>TRBD2|TRBJ2-1|TRBV5-1|many
TGCGCCAGCAGCTCAGGACTAGCGGGGGTGAACCCTTACAATGAGCAGTTCTTC
CASSSGLAGVNPYNEQFF
>TRBD2|TRBJ2-3|TRBV6-9|-
TGTGCCAGCAGTTACCAGGCGGGGGGCGGCACAGATACGCAGTATTTT
CASSYQAGGGTDTQYF
>TRBD1|TRBJ2-7|TRBV7-3|-
TGTGCCAGCAGCTTAATGGCAGGGGGCGGGTACGAGCAGTACTTC
CASSLMAGGGYEQYF
>TRBD1|TRBJ1-4|TRBV5-1|few
TGCGCCAGCAGCTTGCTGCCGGGACAGGACGGTGAAAAACTGTTTTTT
CASSLLPGQDGEKLFF
>-|TRBJ1-3|TRBV5-1|many
TGCGCCAGCAGGCCAGGGGAGTTTGGAAACACCATATATTTT
CASRPGEFGNTIYF
>-|TRBJ1-1|TRBV5-4|few
TGTGCCAGCAGCTTGGAGGGGACAAATGGGGAAGCTTTCTTT
CASSLEGTNGEAFF
>-|TRBJ1-2|TRBV15|few
TGTGCCACCAGCAGTTACAGGGAGGAAGGCTACACCTTC
CATSSYREEGYTF
>-|TRBJ2-1|TRBV20-1|many
TGCAGTGCTAGAGATAGTAGGGGGGGGGGCAGCCACGAGCAGTTCTTC
CSARDSRGGGSHEQFF
>TRBD2|TRBJ2-7|TRBV20-1|few
TGCAGTGCCCTCCCGGGACTAGCGGGGCCCCGGGACGAGCAGTACTTC
CSALPGLAGPRDEQYF
>-|TRBJ1-2|TRBV3-1|many
TGTGCCAGCAGCCGCAATGATGGCTACACCTTC
CASSRNDGYTF
>-|TRBJ2-6|TRBV10-3|-
TGTGCCATCAGTGAGGGAGTCTCTGGGGCCAACGTCCTGACTTTC
CAISEGVSGANVLTF
>TRBD1|TRBJ2-1|TRBV25-1|-
TGTGCCAGCAGCAAGACGCGGACAGGGGTGGATGAGCAGTTCTTC
CASSKTRTGVDEQFF
>-|TRBJ2-1|TRBV12-3/TRBV12-4|many
TGTGCCAGCATTGCGGGGGCGTACAATGAGCAGTTCTTC
CASIAGAYNEQFF
>TRBD1|TRBJ2-1|TRBV28|many
TGTGCCAGCAGCATCGACCGGAGACTTCGATCCCGTCCGGGACAGGGATTCGATGAGCAGTTCTTC
CASSIDRRLRSRPGQGFDEQFF
>-|TRBJ2-7|TRBV14|few
TGTGCCAGCAGCCAAGGGTGGGGAGCTGGAGACGAGCAGTACTTC
CASSQGWGAGDEQYF
>TRBD1|TRBJ1-1|TRBV3-1|many
TGTGCCAGCAGCCCCGGGACAGCTCCTGAAGCTTTCTTT
CASSPGTAPEAFF
>-|TRBJ2-3|TRBV20-1|few
TGCAGTGCCGGATCTAGCACAGATACGCAGTATTTT
CSAGSSTDTQYF
>-|TRBJ2-2|TRBV7-7|few
TGTGCTAGCAGCCCTTCCGTCGGGGAGCTGTTTTTT
CASSPSVGELFF
>TRBD2|TRBJ2-1|TRBV2|many
TGTGCCAGCAGTGAATTGGCTAGCGGGGTCAATGAGCAGTTCTTC
CASSELASGVNEQFF
>-|TRBJ1-1|TRBV6-4|-
TGTGCCAGCAGTATCCACAGTGGAACTGAAGCTTTCTTT
CASSIHSGTEAFF
>TRBD1|TRBJ1-6|TRBV2|few
TGTGCCAGCTCACCACGACAGGTGATGGAGGGGGCCCTTAATTCACCCCTCCACTTT
CASSPRQVMEGALNSPLHF
>-|TRBJ1-2|TRBV12-3/TRBV12-4|many
TGTGCCAGCAGTCCTACAGGGCAGGGCTATGGCTACACCTTC
CASSPTGQGYGYTF
>TRBD1|TRBJ2-3|TRBV6-1|few
TGTGCCAGCGGGGCCGGGACAGGATACACAGATACGCAGTATTTT
CASGAGTGYTDTQYF
>-|TRBJ2-5|TRBV19|few
TGTGCCAGTAGCGACAGACAAGAGACCCAGTACTTC
CASSDRQETQYF
>-|TRBJ1-5|TRBV20-1|many
TGCAGTGCTAGAGTGTCGCACAATCAGCCCCAGCATTTT
CSARVSHNQPQHF
>TRBD2|TRBJ2-1|TRBV19|-
TGTGCCAGTAGTATGGGACTAGCGGACAATGAGCAGTTCTTC
CASSMGLADNEQFF
>TRBD1|TRBJ1-5|TRBV5-5|many
TGTGCCAGCAGCGAACCGGGACAGGGGGTTAATCAGCCCCAGCATTTT
CASSEPGQGVNQPQHF
>-|TRBJ2-1|TRBV6-2/TRBV6-3|few
TGTGCCAGCAGTTACAGTCGGATCCGAGAGCAGTTCTTC
CASSYSRIREQFF
>-|TRBJ1-3|TRBV20-1|many
TGCAGTGCTTGGACACTCTCTGGAAACACCATATATTTT
CSAWTLSGNTIYF
>TRBD2|TRBJ2-1|TRBV2|many
TGTGCCAGCACGATTTTGCGGGGGAGCTCCTACAATGAGCAGTTCTTC
CASTILRGSSYNEQFF
>-|TRBJ2-2|TRBV7-3|-
TGTGCCAGCAGCCCCACGGGAGTGGGGGTGGGGGCCGGGGAGCTGTTTTTT
CASSPTGVGVGAGELFF
>-|TRBJ1-4|TRBV6-2/TRBV6-3|few
TGTGCCAGCAGTTACAACGGGGGGCATGAAAAACTGTTTTTT
CASSYNGGHEKLFF
>-|TRBJ1-2|TRBV12-3/TRBV12-4|-
TGTGCCAGCAGCCAGAGAGAAGAGGGCTACACCTTC
CASSQREEGYTF
>-|TRBJ1-5|TRBV15|once
TGTGCCACCAGCAGAGATATTGAGACGGGCAATCAGCCCCAGCATTTT
CATSRDIETGNQPQHF
>TRBD2|TRBJ2-3|TRBV7-2|many
TGTGCCGTAACCTCTAGCGGGGGGGCCGGAGATACGCAGTATTTT
CAVTSSGGAGDTQYF
>-|TRBJ2-7|TRBV4-1|many
TGCGCCAGCAGCCAAGATCTTGCCAGCCTCCGCTACGAGCAGTACTTC
CASSQDLASLRYEQYF
>TRBD1|TRBJ1-1|TRBV18|many
TGTGCCAGCTCACCTAGGACAGGGGACACTGAAGCTTTCTTT
CASSPRTGDTEAFF
>-|TRBJ2-7|TRBV6-1|many
TGTGCCAGCAGTATCTACTTCAGCTCCTACGAGCAGTACTTC
CASSIYFSSYEQYF
>TRBD1|TRBJ2-7|TRBV14|few
TGTGCCAGCAGCCAACAGGGACAGATCTACGAGCAGTACTTC
CASSQQGQIYEQYF
>-|TRBJ2-5|TRBV18|many
TGTGCCAGCTCACCCCAAGAGACCCAGTACTTC
CASSPQETQYF
>TRBD2|TRBJ2-3|TRBV24-1|few
TGTGCCACGGCGGCGGGGGGTCTAGATACGCAGTATTTT
CATAAGGLDTQYF